This TCR beta chain was recovered during a study of CD8 T cells in ankylosing spondylitis. V shed 3 bases and J 5 bases; nucleotides not matched to a gene: 10. Germline assignment: CDR1 KGHDR and CDR2 SFDVKD. This CDR3 has 17 amino acids. Quantitative 5'-RACE was performed with molecular barcodes, and it yielded the TCR beta libraries. TCRdb called the 5' RACE reads again in MiXCR, with one record for every CDR3 protein. The data contain about 450,000 distinct CDR3 sequences, about 24% of them singletons. Findings and limits, study-wide: Roughly eight highly homologous variants formed a TCR beta motif that appeared characteristic of ankylosing spondylitis blood. Reported data indicate significant enrichment of disease-linked clones within matched ankylosing spondylitis synovial fluid. Reactive arthritis synovial fluid and blood were previously reported to contain some motif variants. The authors found the disease-linked clones to be CD8+ and relatively rare in peripheral blood.

There are a few counts of this clonotype. As yet, its antigen is unknown. Sequencing input: blood, either unsorted or a sorted T cell fraction (not recorded which). The chain combines TRBV24-1 with TRBJ2-1; 9 bases align to TRBD2. The TCR comes from a male donor with ankylosing spondylitis. The chain's CDR3 is CATSDPRGGRAHNEQFF. Here the CDR3 DNA reads TGTGCCACCAGTGATCCCCGGGGCGGGAGGGCGCACAATGAGCAGTTCTTC.